This TCR beta chain was captured in a study of cytomegalovirus exposure and HLA in healthy donors. Primers included in the PCR were 60 Vbeta and 13 Jbeta primers. This table comes from immunoSEQ multiplex PCR, and its TCRdb copy is limited to in-frame clones, with some not included. The sample carries approximately 150,000 clones, around 79% recorded once. Study conclusions and caveats: On later analysis, the bulk of CMV-associated TCR beta chains appeared to be HLA-restricted.

This clone was seen a few times. The antigen remains undetermined. Looked up from germline, CDR1 is SGHDN and CDR2 is FVKESK. This CDR3 spans 19 amino acids. Unmatched junction bases numbered 10, after V lost 4 bases and J lost 0 bases. The sample taken for sequencing was PBMCs. This chain links TRBV14 with TRBJ2-1; 12 bases match TRBD2. The TCR was taken from a female donor in good health and CMV-seronegative. The CDR3 protein is CASSRRLAGVVSSYNEQFF. The DNA of the CDR3 is TGTGCCAGCAGCCGAAGACTAGCGGGAGTTGTTTCCTCCTACAATGAGCAGTTCTTC.